This T cell receptor beta chain was sequenced for a study of blood T cell repertoires in COVID-19. Across the whole study: Acute and convalescent COVID-19 specimens originated in the United States, Italy and Spain.

This clone came up a few times. CDR3 size: 15 residues. Per the germline V gene, CDR1 is MNHEY and CDR2 is SVGEGT. The V end was cut by 0 bases, the J end by 4 bases, with 12 bases between. Per the original data handling: It was from reference gene primer amplification that nucleated cell counts were estimated. Sequenced by immunoSEQ multiplex PCR; TCRdb stores in-frame clones only, minus some. V, J and clone size were drawn from that table, and D and trimming were deduced from the DNA. The sample carries about 64,000 clones, over 60% recorded once. This TCR was sampled from a human donor in a cohort sampled during active COVID-19. Sequenced input: peripheral blood. The chain uses TRBV6-2 or TRBV6-3 and TRBJ1-2; weak D call: TRBD1 (5 bases). The CDR3 coding sequence is TGTGCCAGCAGTTACTCACTCCGGACAATCTATGGCTACACCTTC. The encoded protein is CASSYSLRTIYGYTF.